The 8 T cell receptor beta chains given below trace back to one sample, sequenced in a study of T cell changes during pregnancy in multiple sclerosis. Sequenced by immunoSEQ multiplex PCR; TCRdb stores in-frame clones only, minus some. The data show tens of thousands of clones, about nine tenths seen once. This specimen was peripheral blood, taken in the third trimester of pregnancy. The receptors derive from a female donor in good health, enrolled as a control in a pregnancy study.

CDR3 DNA: TGCGCCAGCAGCTTGGCCTTACAGGGGGCTTCTACCTACGAGCAGTACTTC. Translated: CASSLALQGASTYEQYF. The V gene is TRBV5-1, the J gene TRBJ2-7; 9 bases are a match to TRBD1. The ends lost 0 bases at V and 2 bases at J; junction bases unmatched: 9. Germline V gene sequence: CDR1 SGHRS, CDR2 YFSETQ. The CDR3 covers 17 residues.

This chain links TRBV28 with TRBJ1-2; D not resolved. Trimming left V 6 bases short and J 7 bases short, with 18 bases between. Germline values: CDR1 MDHEN, CDR2 SYDVKM. The CDR3 length is 14 residues. CDR3 residues: CASRVAGREGGYTF. The CDR3 coding sequence is TGTGCCAGCAGGGTAGCCGGGCGGGAGGGTGGCTACACCTTC.

V and J are TRBV10-3 and TRBJ2-1; D unresolved. There are 15 residues in the CDR3. Per germline, CDR1 ENHRY and CDR2 SYGVKD. V was trimmed by 0 bases and J by 5 bases, leaving 11 bases between them. The CDR3 region has the DNA TGTGCCATCAGTGAGTCCGGGTTGTCTAACAATGAGCAGTTCTTC. Protein: CAISESGLSNNEQFF.

The V gene is TRBV12-2, the J gene TRBJ2-3; the table's TRBD2 call for D was not verified on the DNA. TRBV12-2 is tagged as a pseudogene. The CDR3 length is 13 residues. CDR3: CASRLFPGDTQYF. The CDR3 nucleotides read TGTGCAAGTCGCTTATTCCCCGGAGATACGCAGTATTTT.

The chain joins TRBV5-4 to TRBJ2-3; D is undetermined. With 3 bases removed from V and 3 bases from J, the gap between germline ends came to 8 bases. Germline V CDR1 and CDR2: SGHNT, YYREEE (reference sequence). This CDR3 is 13 amino acids long. The CDR3 protein is CASSSTRTDTQYF. In nucleotides, the CDR3 is TGTGCCAGCAGCTCTACCAGGACAGATACGCAGTATTTT.

The CDR3 here is CASSYSGPYEAFF. Here the CDR3 DNA reads TGTGCCAGCAGTTACTCGGGGCCCTATGAAGCTTTCTTT. The rearrangement joins TRBV6-5 to TRBJ1-1; D is possibly TRBD1 (5 bases). The germline gives CDR1 MNHEY, CDR2 SVGAGI. The V end lost 0 bases, the J end lost 7 bases, and 9 bases lay between the germline ends. The CDR3 has 13 residues.

The chain is built from TRBV12-5 and TRBJ1-5; D is perhaps TRBD1 (6 bases). The CDR3 extends over 16 amino acids. Per germline, CDR1 LGHNT and CDR2 FRNRAP. Trimming left V 0 bases short and J 7 bases short, with 16 bases between. CDR3 sequence reads: CASGLVPDSFRQPQHF. CDR3 coding DNA: TGTGCTAGTGGTTTGGTACCGGACAGTTTTAGGCAGCCCCAGCATTTT.

The chain joins TRBV11-2 to TRBJ1-4, with D hard to call. Deletions cut 6 bases from V and 6 bases from J, with 11 bases between. The CDR3 extends over 13 amino acids. The germline V gene has CDR1 SGHAT and CDR2 FQNNGV. The CDR3 nucleotides are TGTGCCAGCAGGCGGACGGGAGATGAAAAACTGTTTTTT. Its protein is CASRRTGDEKLFF.